This T cell receptor (beta chain) was documented in a study of CD8 T cells in Susac syndrome. It was with random hexamers that 0.5 to 1 ug RNA was reverse transcribed. immunoSEQ multiplex PCR amplified TCR beta CDR3 across 54 Vbeta, 13 Jbeta. TCRdb ran MiXCR on the immunoSEQ multiplex PCR reads and lists one entry per CDR3 protein. The sample lists approximately 120,000 distinct CDR3 sequences, about 93% occurring once. Study-level findings and limits: That the number of individuals in its TCR sequencing and HLA analysis was relatively small was acknowledged by the study.

Sequencing of TCR beta was undertaken in CD8+ and CD4+ T cells derived from blood. TEMRA cells were FACS-enriched, and CD8+ and CD4+ T cells were isolated negatively. A note on this clonotype: The antigen is unknown.

Trimming shortened V by 1 base and J by 3 bases, and 6 bases separated the two germline ends. The CDR3 consists of 13 residues. Germline CDR1 LGHNA, CDR2 YSLEER. The sequenced material came from CD8+ T cells from PBMCs. This TCR came from a human donor with multiple sclerosis. This chain links TRBV4-3 with TRBJ2-5; D not certain. In DNA, the CDR3 is TGCGCCAGCAGCCAAGCCTTGGAAGAGACCCAGTACTTC. Translation: CASSQALEETQYF.